This T cell receptor (beta chain) was found in a study of blood T cells in healthy people across ages. Primers used in a second PCR of roughly 7 to 12 cycles were a sample-barcoded 5' primer and a J-beta primer mix. MiXCR was run by TCRdb on the 5' RACE reads, yielding one entry per CDR3 protein. The table has about 780,000 distinct CDR3 sequences, more than 35% seen once. This clonotype came up many times. The germline V and J ends were trimmed by 4 bases and 6 bases, with 7 bases remaining between them. Germline CDR1 and CDR2: LNHDA and SQIVND (reference sequence). The CDR3 sequence is 12 residues long.

The TCR comes from a man at least 80 years old in good health. The sample taken for sequencing was blood. This rearrangement joins TRBV19 to TRBJ2-1; possibly TRBD1 or TRBD2 for D (5 bases each). This CDR3 is CASSNGANEQFF. CDR3 in DNA: TGTGCCAGTAGTAACGGGGCCAATGAGCAGTTCTTC.